This TCR beta chain was sequenced in a study of blood T cells in healthy people across ages. Combining a sample-barcoded 5' primer with a J-beta primer mix, a second PCR ran for about 7 to 11 cycles. A single record per CDR3 protein comes from TCRdb applying MiXCR to the 5' RACE reads. In the table there are about 1.5 million distinct CDR3 sequences, 35% to 45% of which are singletons. This clonotype was detected a few times. With 0 bases clipped from V and 2 bases from J, the junction kept 5 bases outside the gene matches. The CDR3 spans 17 residues. Germline V gene data show CDR1 as DFQATT and CDR2 as SNEGSKA (reference sequence).

The sample consisted of blood. The genes are TRBV20-1 and TRBJ2-5, with 14 bases that match TRBD2. This sequence was found in a young woman in good health. As DNA, the CDR3 is TGCAGTGCTAGAGACCCGGGACTAGCGGGGGCTCAAGAGACCCAGTACTTC. Protein: CSARDPGLAGAQETQYF.